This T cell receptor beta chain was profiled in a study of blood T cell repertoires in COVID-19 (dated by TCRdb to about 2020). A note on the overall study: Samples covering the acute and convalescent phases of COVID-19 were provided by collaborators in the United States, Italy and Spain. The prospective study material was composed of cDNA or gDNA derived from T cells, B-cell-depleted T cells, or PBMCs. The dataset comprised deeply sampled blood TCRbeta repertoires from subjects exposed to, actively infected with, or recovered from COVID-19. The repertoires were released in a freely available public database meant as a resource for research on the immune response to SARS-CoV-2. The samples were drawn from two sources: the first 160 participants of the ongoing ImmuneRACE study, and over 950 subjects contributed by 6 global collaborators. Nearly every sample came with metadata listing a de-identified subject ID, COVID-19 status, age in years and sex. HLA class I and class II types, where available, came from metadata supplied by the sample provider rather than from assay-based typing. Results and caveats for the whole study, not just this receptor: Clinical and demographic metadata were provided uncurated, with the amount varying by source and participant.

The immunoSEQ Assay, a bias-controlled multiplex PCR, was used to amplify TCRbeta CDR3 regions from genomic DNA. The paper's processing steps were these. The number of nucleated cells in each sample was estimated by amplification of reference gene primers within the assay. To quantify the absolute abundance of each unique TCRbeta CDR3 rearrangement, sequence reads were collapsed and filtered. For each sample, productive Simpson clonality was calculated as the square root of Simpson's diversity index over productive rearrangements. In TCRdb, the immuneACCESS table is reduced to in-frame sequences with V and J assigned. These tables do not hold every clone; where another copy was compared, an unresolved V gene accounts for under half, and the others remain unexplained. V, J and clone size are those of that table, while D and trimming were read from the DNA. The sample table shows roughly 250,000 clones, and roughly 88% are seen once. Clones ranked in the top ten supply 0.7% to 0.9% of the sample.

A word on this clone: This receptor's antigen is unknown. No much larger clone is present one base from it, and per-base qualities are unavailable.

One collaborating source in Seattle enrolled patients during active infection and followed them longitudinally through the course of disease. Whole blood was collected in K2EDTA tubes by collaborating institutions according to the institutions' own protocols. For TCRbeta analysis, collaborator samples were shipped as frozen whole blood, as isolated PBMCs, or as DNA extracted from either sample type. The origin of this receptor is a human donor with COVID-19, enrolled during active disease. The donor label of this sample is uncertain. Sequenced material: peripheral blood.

The nucleotide sequence is TGTGCCAGCAGCCAAGTATTACGGGGGGGTTTTGCTGGCTACACCTTC. This yields the protein CASSQVLRGGFAGYTF. In this chain, TRBV3-1 (or the pseudogene TRBV3-2) is recombined with TRBJ1-2; perhaps TRBD1 is the D gene, with 5 bases matching. Trimming at the junction amounts to 1 base on V and 7 bases on J, and the germline ends lie 19 bases apart. The CDR3 sequence holds 16 residues, the cysteine and phenylalanine included. Just CDR3 DNA is preserved here, 48 bases in frame from base 1. The germline V gene (reference sequence) sets CDR1 to LGHDT and CDR2 to YNNKEL.